These 28 T cell receptor beta chains were sequenced from one sample in a study of control samples from healthy donors and cancer patients. The table came from immunoSEQ multiplex PCR; TCRdb's copy has only in-frame clones and leaves some out. The sample shows about 220,000 clones, about 94% of them seen only once. The source material was blood. The receptors come from a man aged 50 to 59 in good health.

This chain links TRBV28 with TRBJ2-2; possibly TRBD2 for D (6 bases). The germline V and J ends were trimmed by 1 base and 0 bases, with 18 bases remaining between them. The V gene's germline CDR1 is MDHEN and CDR2 SYDVKM. The CDR3 spans 19 residues. As DNA, the CDR3 is TGTGCCAGCAGTTTATCGATACACCAGCCGGGGGCGAACACCGGGGAGCTGTTTTTT. Protein: CASSLSIHQPGANTGELFF.

The V call is TRBV28, the J call TRBJ1-2; D unresolved. This CDR3 is 14 amino acids long. Germline V gene data show CDR1 as MDHEN and CDR2 as SYDVKM. The V end was cut by 6 bases, the J end by 0 bases, with 11 bases between. The CDR3 DNA reads as TGTGCCAGCAGGCTATTAGGACCTAACTATGGCTACACCTTC. Its protein product is CASRLLGPNYGYTF.

The chain recombines TRBV27 with TRBJ2-7; D is possibly TRBD1 (5 bases). Germline V CDR1 and CDR2: MNHEY, SMNVEV (reference sequence). The length of the CDR3 is 13 residues. With 8 bases removed from V and 6 bases from J, the gap between germline ends came to 17 bases. CDR3 sequence (DNA): TGTGCCAGCTTCAGTCCAGGGTTGGGCGAGCAGTACTTC. It encodes CASFSPGLGEQYF.

The chain carries TRBV3-1 (or the pseudogene TRBV3-2) and TRBJ2-5; no reliable D call. The CDR3 has 13 amino acids. Trimming cost V 5 bases and J 5 bases, with 12 bases left between them. The germline V gene has CDR1 LGHDT and CDR2 YNNKEL (reference sequence). The CDR3 protein is CASSSRASETQYF. CDR3 coding DNA: TGTGCCAGCAGCTCTCGGGCTTCGGAGACCCAGTACTTC.

This chain joins TRBV6-5 and TRBJ1-2; possible D gene TRBD1, 6 bases. Trimming took off 7 bases at V and 8 bases at J, with 14 bases between the two ends. Looked up from germline, CDR1 is MNHEY and CDR2 is SVGAGI. This CDR3 comprises 12 residues. The CDR3 bases are TGTGCCAGCATCGGGGGGCAGGGCGGCTACACCTTC. This sequence encodes CASIGGQGGYTF.

V gene TRBV28 combines with J gene TRBJ1-5, with 7 bases lining up with TRBD1. This CDR3 region has 13 residues. The germline V gene has CDR1 MDHEN and CDR2 SYDVKM. V was clipped by 2 bases and J by 7 bases; unmatched bases: 2. CDR3 DNA: TGTGCCAGCAGTTTAGGGACAGTACAGCCCCAGCATTTT. It is translated as CASSLGTVQPQHF.

The V and J genes are TRBV6-6 and TRBJ2-5; the match to TRBD2 covers 7 bases. The junction had 6 bases not matched to a gene; V was cut back by 4 bases and J by 4 bases. CDR3 size: 14 residues. CDR1 MNHNY and CDR2 SVGAGI come from the germline V gene (reference sequence). CDR3 sequence (DNA): TGTGCCAGCAGTTTGCTAGCGGAAGTAGAGACCCAGTACTTC. It is translated as CASSLLAEVETQYF.

V usage is TRBV10-3 and J usage is TRBJ2-1; no firm D call. The V gene's germline CDR1 is ENHRY and CDR2 SYGVKD. V was pared by 2 bases and J by 6 bases, with 2 bases between. The CDR3 extends over 11 amino acids. This chain's CDR3 is CAISEGNEQFF. The CDR3 DNA follows: TGTGCCATCAGTGAGGGCAATGAGCAGTTCTTC.

This chain uses TRBV9 with TRBJ1-3; tentatively, D is TRBD1 (5 bases). The germline gives CDR1 SGDLS, CDR2 YYNGEE. Trimming pared 4 bases from V and 2 bases from J, leaving 13 bases between. The CDR3 is made up of 15 amino acids. CDR3 region: CASSLRVGAGNTIYF. The CDR3 nucleotides read TGTGCCAGCAGCCTTAGGGTAGGGGCTGGAAACACCATATATTTT.

The V gene is TRBV2, the J gene TRBJ2-7; 7 nucleotides align to TRBD1. V lost 6 bases to trimming and J lost 0 bases; unmatched junction nucleotides: 5. CDR3 length: 14 residues. Germline CDR1 and CDR2: SNHLY and FYNNEI. The CDR3 protein is CASRRDSSSYEQYF. In DNA, the CDR3 is TGTGCCAGCAGGAGGGACAGCAGCTCCTACGAGCAGTACTTC.

The J gene is TRBJ2-5, the V gene TRBV5-4; 8 nucleotides line up with TRBD1. Germline V gives CDR1 SGHNT, CDR2 YYREEE (reference sequence). This CDR3 has 14 residues. With V trimmed by 5 bases and J by 4 bases, 7 bases remained unmatched. The CDR3 nucleotides read TGTGCCAGCAGGTCAGGGGGCGCGGGAGAGACCCAGTACTTC. Its protein is CASRSGGAGETQYF.

This chain connects TRBV19 to TRBJ2-2; TRBD2 agrees at 7 bases. The CDR3 totals 15 residues. In germline, CDR1 is LNHDA, CDR2 SQIVND (reference sequence). The ends lost 7 bases at V and 7 bases at J; junction bases unmatched: 12. CDR3 nucleotide sequence: TGTGCCAGTACCCTGGGGAGGGGACTGGGCGGGGAGCTGTTTTTT. It specifies CASTLGRGLGGELFF.

The V and J genes are TRBV7-2 and TRBJ2-7, with 11 bases lining up with TRBD1. J gave up 3 bases and V 6 bases, and 4 bases lay outside the gene matches. Per germline, CDR1 SGHTA and CDR2 FQGNSA. This CDR3 comprises 14 residues. This CDR3 reads CASSPGTGGYEQYF. DNA for the CDR3: TGTGCCAGCAGTCCCGGGACAGGGGGCTACGAGCAGTACTTC. Full variable domain (rest looked up from reference TRBV7-2 and TRBJ2-7): GAGVSQSPSNKVTEKGKDVELRCDPISGHTALYWYRQSLGQGLEFLIYFQGNSAPDKSGLPSDRFSAERTGGSVSTLTIQRTQQEDSAVYLCASSPGTGGYEQYFGPGTRLTVT.

A single count supports this clone. The CDR3 region has the DNA TGTGCCAGCAGCTACAGGGACAGGTCGGCGACTGAAGCTTTCTTT. Its protein product is CASSYRDRSATEAFF. V usage is TRBV5-5 and J usage is TRBJ1-1, with 8 bases identical to TRBD1. The CDR3 consists of 15 residues. V was clipped by 3 bases and J by 5 bases; unmatched bases: 9. CDR1 is SGHKS and CDR2 is YYEKEE in the germline V gene (reference sequence).

The V and J genes are TRBV7-9 and TRBJ1-1; D is ambiguous. This CDR3 has 14 residues. The V gene's germline CDR1 is SEHNR and CDR2 FQNEAQ (reference sequence). V lost 5 bases and J lost 0, with 10 bases in between. CDR3 bases: TGTGCCAGCAGCGCCGGGCGGGTGAACACTGAAGCTTTCTTT. The encoded protein is CASSAGRVNTEAFF.

V and J are TRBV27 and TRBJ2-3; D gene ambiguous. With 4 bases removed from V and 7 bases from J, the gap between germline ends came to 9 bases. This CDR3 comprises 12 residues. The germline V gene has CDR1 MNHEY and CDR2 SMNVEV (reference sequence). Here the CDR3 reads CASSSPRNTQYF. DNA of the CDR3: TGTGCCAGCAGTTCACCTAGGAATACGCAGTATTTT.

The chain combines TRBV7-6 with TRBJ2-7; maybe TRBD2 (6 bases). V was trimmed by 1 base and J by 2 bases, leaving 15 bases between them. Germline V lookup: CDR1 SGHVS, CDR2 FNYEAQ. The CDR3 covers 16 residues. CDR3 nucleotide sequence: TGTGCCAGCAGCTTAGTAACCGGGACTGGCGCCTACGAGCAGTACTTC. Its protein product is CASSLVTGTGAYEQYF. Together with reference TRBV7-6 and TRBJ2-7, the CDR3 gives the full variable domain: GAGVSQSPRYKVTKRGQDVALRCDPISGHVSLYWYRQALGQGPEFLTYFNYEAQQDKSGLPNDRFSAERPEGSISTLTIQRTEQRDSAMYRCASSLVTGTGAYEQYFGPGTRLTVT.

This rearrangement joins TRBV6-5 to TRBJ2-2, with a possible D match to TRBD1 (6 bases). This CDR3 spans 15 amino acids. With 5 bases removed from V and 6 bases from J, the gap between germline ends came to 16 bases. Germline lookup yields CDR1 MNHEY and CDR2 SVGAGI. The CDR3, as DNA: TGTGCCAGCAGTAATGGACAGAGTAGGTCCGGGGAGCTGTTTTTT. Its translation: CASSNGQSRSGELFF.

This clone occurred a few times. The chain recombines TRBV11-3 with TRBJ2-2; TRBD1 agrees at 9 bases. V lost 6 bases to trimming and J lost 6 bases; unmatched junction nucleotides: 11. Germline-derived CDR1 and CDR2 are SGHNT and YENEEA. The CDR3 sequence is 16 residues long. The CDR3 bases are TGTGCCAGCAGGCGGGACAGGGATCGGGAGGCCGGGGAGCTGTTTTTT. This encodes CASRRDRDREAGELFF.

The chain has TRBV6-1 and TRBJ1-5; no clear D. Germline assignment: CDR1 MNHNS and CDR2 SASEGT. Trimming pared 1 base from V and 7 bases from J, leaving 2 bases between. The CDR3 contains 11 residues. CDR3 bases: TGTGCCAGCAGTGAAGAACAGCCCCAGCATTTT. It specifies CASSEEQPQHF.

The J gene is TRBJ1-1, the V gene TRBV6-4; unclear D gene. Trimming cost V 4 bases and J 5 bases, with 11 bases left between them. From germline, CDR1 is MRHNA and CDR2 SNTAGT. The CDR3 loop spans 13 amino acids. CDR3 DNA sequence: TGTGCCAGCAGTGCGGAGGAATCGACTGAAGCTTTCTTT. This gives the protein CASSAEESTEAFF.

This chain links TRBV10-2 with TRBJ1-2; a weak D match, TRBD1 (6 bases). Per the germline V gene, CDR1 is WSHSY and CDR2 is SAAADI. This CDR3 is 13 amino acids long. V was pared by 1 base and J by 12 bases, with 15 bases between. The CDR3 spells CASSEWTVPLDTF. In DNA, the CDR3 is TGCGCCAGCAGTGAGTGGACAGTTCCACTAGACACCTTC.

The chain combines TRBV14 with TRBJ2-2; unclear D gene. The CDR3 is 13 amino acids. Trimming left V 4 bases short and J 6 bases short, with 9 bases between. Germline CDR1 and CDR2: SGHDN and FVKESK. The CDR3 loop reads CASSLRTPGELFF. The CDR3 DNA reads TGTGCCAGCAGCCTCCGGACCCCCGGGGAGCTGTTTTTT.

CDR3 sequence reads: CASSLGGTPSTDTQYF. CDR3 nucleotides: TGCGCCAGCAGCTTGGGAGGGACCCCAAGCACAGATACGCAGTATTTT. V and J are TRBV5-1 and TRBJ2-3; perhaps D is TRBD1 or TRBD2 (5 bases each). The germline CDR1 and CDR2 sequences are SGHRS and YFSETQ. The CDR3 extends over 16 amino acids. With 0 bases removed from V and 0 bases from J, the gap between germline ends came to 11 bases.

This rearrangement joins TRBV3-1 (or the pseudogene TRBV3-2) to TRBJ1-1; TRBD1 matches at 10 bases. CDR3 size: 15 residues. Trimming cost V 5 bases and J 4 bases; bases outside gene matches: 7. The germline V gene encodes CDR1 LGHDT and CDR2 YNNKEL (reference sequence). CDR3 DNA sequence: TGTGCCAGCAGCGAGCGCCGGGACAGGGGCACTGAAGCTTTCTTT. Its protein product is CASSERRDRGTEAFF.

The chain couples TRBV19 to TRBJ1-2; D might be TRBD1 (5 bases). Trimming stripped 10 bases from V and 3 bases from J, with 18 bases between. CDR3 length: 14 residues. Germline V gives CDR1 LNHDA, CDR2 SQIVND (reference sequence). The CDR3 region is CATLPRGWDYGYTF. The CDR3 coding sequence is TGTGCCACCCTCCCTCGGGGGTGGGACTATGGCTACACCTTC. The full variable domain, completed using reference TRBV19 and TRBJ1-2, is DGGITQSPKYLFRKEGQNVTLSCEQNLNHDAMYWYRQDPGQGLRLIYYSQIVNDFQKGDIAEGYSVSREKKESFPLTVTSAQKNPTAFYLCATLPRGWDYGYTFGSGTRLTVV.

The chain recombines TRBV6-5 with TRBJ1-5; 7 bases match TRBD1. V lost 6 bases, J lost 3 bases, and 5 bases stayed unmatched. The CDR3 has 14 amino acids. The germline CDR1 and CDR2 sequences are MNHEY and SVGAGI. CDR3 protein: CASSLGQFNQPQHF. CDR3 sequence (DNA): TGTGCCAGCAGCCTGGGACAGTTCAATCAGCCCCAGCATTTT.

CDR3 nucleotide sequence: TGCGCCAGCAGCCAAGATGCCCAGGGATGGTTTAACTATGGCTACACCTTC. The encoded protein is CASSQDAQGWFNYGYTF. The chain joins TRBV4-3 to TRBJ1-2; the D gene is possibly TRBD1 (5 bases). Germline loops: CDR1 LGHNA, CDR2 YSLEER. Trimming took 0 bases from V and 1 from J, leaving 15 bases between them. CDR3 length: 17 amino acids.